The clone carrying this TCR beta chain was seen only a few times. The germline CDR1 and CDR2 sequences are SNHLY and FYNNEI. The length of the CDR3 is 15 residues. The V end was cut by 8 bases, the J end by 3 bases, with 17 bases between. Time point specified: persistent/refractory GD, antithyroid drugs over 5 years with positive TRAb. Preparation of the TCR library used RNA extracted from PBMCs. Graves' disease diagnosis relied on American Thyroid Association guidelines. Through Arm-PCR of CDR3 regions and iRepertoire HTBI primers, TCR beta libraries were built. In the original workflow: Segment identification across samples yielded some 63 TRBV and more than 11 TRBJ segments. TCRdb itself ran the multiplex PCR reads through MiXCR, one entry per CDR3 protein. The V and J calls come from TCRdb's annotation, not from the publication. The sample carries 400,000 or so distinct CDR3 sequences, 23% recorded once.

These data come from a study of regulatory T cells in long-lasting Graves disease. Study-level information: More than 5 years of antithyroid drugs with positive TSH receptor antibodies defined persistent Graves' disease.

Here the sequenced sample was peripheral blood mononuclear cells (PBMCs), taken when the disease was refractory, from a patient treated with antithyroid drugs. This chain connects TRBV2 to TRBJ2-1; no reliable D call. The receptor comes from a female donor with Graves disease. The DNA of the CDR3 is TGTGCCAGCTCGAAGACATCCCTCAGCTACAATGAGCAGTTCTTC. Translated: CASSKTSLSYNEQFF. Based on the CDR3 plus reference TRBV2 and TRBJ2-1, the full variable domain is EPEVTQTPSHQVTQMGQEVILRCVPISNHLYFYWYRQILGQKVEFLVSFYNNEISEKSEIFDDQFSVERPDGSNFTLKIRSTKLEDSAMYFCASSKTSLSYNEQFFGPGTRLTVL.